This T cell receptor (beta chain) stems from a study of blood T cell repertoires in COVID-19. Study-wide context: Nucleic acid was either cDNA or gDNA, and it came from T cells, B-cell-depleted T cells, or PBMCs.

Measured with immunoSEQ multiplex PCR; TCRdb has only the in-frame clones, and not every one. The table includes approximately 65,000 clones, 65% to 80% detected once. The receptor comes from a man in his 60s with acute or convalescent COVID-19. Sequencing used peripheral blood.

This CDR3 reads CASSRTGTGPGELFF. The CDR3 DNA sequence: TGTGCCAGCAGCCGAACGGGGACAGGGCCCGGGGAGCTGTTTTTT. The chain joins TRBV14 to TRBJ2-2, with 9 positions matching TRBD1. From germline, CDR1 is SGHDN and CDR2 FVKESK. This CDR3 region has 15 residues. Trimming cost V 4 bases and J 6 bases; bases outside gene matches: 6.